The rows below give T cell receptor beta chains drawn from one sample of a study of T cell repertoires in ileal Crohn's disease. Measured with immunoSEQ multiplex PCR; TCRdb has only the in-frame clones, and not every one. The sample has around 11,000 clones, 80% to 90% seen once; the top ten hold 8% to 10%. The source material was ileal tissue. The receptors were sampled from an adult with Crohn's disease. Both conserved end residues are part of each CDR3. The order of the fields is V gene, J gene, CDR3 length, CDR3 protein.

TRBV19	TRBJ2-3	15	CASRGLAASTDTQYF
TRBV11-2	TRBJ1-1	16	CASSLGGGQMNTEAFF
TRBV5-4	TRBJ2-7	12	CASSFKGYEQYF
TRBV7-2	TRBJ2-7	15	CASSYSPGAAYEQYF
TRBV25-1	TRBJ2-3	14	CASSGLVSTDTQYF
TRBV5-8	TRBJ2-3	15	CASSRLAFSTDTQYF
TRBV5-4	TRBJ2-6	17	CASSLRAGVTGANVLTF
TRBV5-4	TRBJ2-4	17	CASSLALTQGAGNIQYF
TRBV6-6	TRBJ1-3	14	CASSSGYSGNTIYF
TRBV7-2	TRBJ2-5	14	CASSLAGGQETQYF
TRBV6-5	TRBJ2-2	14	CASRGPVNTGELFF
TRBV30	TRBJ2-3	14	CAWRGGLSTDTQYF
TRBV9	TRBJ2-3	15	CASSGSGIDADTQYF
TRBV10-2	TRBJ1-6	13	CASSEGEGSPLHF
TRBV7-2	TRBJ2-5	15	CASSLMSGVQETQYF
TRBV19	TRBJ1-2	14	CASSMWGSELGYTF
TRBV6-6	TRBJ1-1	16	CASSRKERGLFTEAFF
TRBV5-4	TRBJ1-2	15	CASSLAQRGNYGYTF
TRBV6-5	TRBJ2-1	15	CASSAGTNPYNEQFF
TRBV5-1	TRBJ2-1	15	CASSLGFSGGNEQFF
TRBV7-2	TRBJ2-1	16	CASSLGRQAGYNEQFF
TRBV11-2	TRBJ1-1	13	CASSFTTGTEAFF
TRBV19	TRBJ2-4	14	CASSIEGAKNIQYF
TRBV18	TRBJ2-7	14	CASSRASDQYEQYF
TRBV9	TRBJ1-1	18	CASSSDRPGEGMNTEAFF
TRBV11-3	TRBJ2-3	16	CASSSSKDERFDTQYF
TRBV27	TRBJ1-2	13	CASSLSYSDGYTF
TRBV30	TRBJ1-2	14	CACPQGVSNYGYTF
TRBV5-1	TRBJ1-1	13	CASSSTSNTEAFF
TRBV4-2	TRBJ2-1	13	CASSQGDSNEQFF
TRBV9	TRBJ1-2	15	CASSVGDRVYYGYTF
TRBV4-1	TRBJ2-2	17	CASSQDVRAGAAGELFF
TRBV5-1	TRBJ1-2	16	CASSLGREAGNYGYTF
TRBV5-4	TRBJ2-5	14	CASSLAGAKETQYF
TRBV30	TRBJ1-5	14	CAWSRDGPNQPQHF
TRBV28	TRBJ1-3	14	CATRDSSSGNTIYF
TRBV20-1	TRBJ1-1	11	CSARDFGEAFF
TRBV7-8	TRBJ1-1	15	CASSPRGAMNTEAFF
TRBV5-4	TRBJ2-5	17	CASSLSGASGAQETQYF
TRBV18	TRBJ1-5	12	CASSPSDQPQHF
TRBV5-6	TRBJ2-1	17	CASSLGLIAGAFNEQFF
TRBV29-1	TRBJ1-6	14	CSLGPGQFNSPLHF